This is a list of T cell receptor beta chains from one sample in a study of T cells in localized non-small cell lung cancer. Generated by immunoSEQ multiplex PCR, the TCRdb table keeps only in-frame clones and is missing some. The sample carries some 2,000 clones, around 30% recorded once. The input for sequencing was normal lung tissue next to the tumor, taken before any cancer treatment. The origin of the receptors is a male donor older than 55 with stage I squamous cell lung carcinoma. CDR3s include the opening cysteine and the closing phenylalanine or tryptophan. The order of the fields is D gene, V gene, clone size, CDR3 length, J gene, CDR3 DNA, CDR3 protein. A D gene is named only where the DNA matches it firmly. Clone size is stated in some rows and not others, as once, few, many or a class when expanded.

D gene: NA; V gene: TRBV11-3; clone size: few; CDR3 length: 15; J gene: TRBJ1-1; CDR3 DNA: TGTGCCAGCAGCTCAAATCGGGATTCGAACACTGAAGCTTTCTTT; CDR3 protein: CASSSNRDSNTEAFF
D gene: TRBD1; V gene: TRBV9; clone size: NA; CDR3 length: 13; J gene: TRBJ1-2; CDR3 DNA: TGTGCCAGCAGTCAACGACAGGGCCTTGGCTACACCTTC; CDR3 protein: CASSQRQGLGYTF
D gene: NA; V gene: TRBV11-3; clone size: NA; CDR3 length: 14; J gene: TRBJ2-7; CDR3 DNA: TGTGCCAGCAGCTTAACGGGAGCGGCCTACGAGCAGTACTTC; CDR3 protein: CASSLTGAAYEQYF
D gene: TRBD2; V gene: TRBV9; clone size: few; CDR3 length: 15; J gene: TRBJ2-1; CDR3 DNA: TGTGCCAGCAGCACCGGGACTAGCAAGTACAATGAGCAGTTCTTC; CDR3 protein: CASSTGTSKYNEQFF
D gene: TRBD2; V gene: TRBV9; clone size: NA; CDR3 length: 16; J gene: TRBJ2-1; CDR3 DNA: TGTGCCAGCAGCGTAGTGGGGACTACCGCCCCTAATGAGCAGTTCTTC; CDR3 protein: CASSVVGTTAPNEQFF
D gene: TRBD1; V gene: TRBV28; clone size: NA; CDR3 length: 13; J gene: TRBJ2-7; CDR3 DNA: TGTGCCAGCAGTTTCCGGGACAGCTACGAGCAGTACTTC; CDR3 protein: CASSFRDSYEQYF
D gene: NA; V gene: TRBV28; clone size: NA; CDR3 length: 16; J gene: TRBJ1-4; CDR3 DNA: TGTGCCAGCAGTACACTGAGCCCCCGACGTAAGGAAAAACTGTTTTTT; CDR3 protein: CASSTLSPRRKEKLFF
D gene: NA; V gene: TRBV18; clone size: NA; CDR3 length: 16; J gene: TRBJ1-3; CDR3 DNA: TGTGCCAGCTCACCAATCCTGGCCGACTCTGGAAACACCATATATTTT; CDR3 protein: CASSPILADSGNTIYF
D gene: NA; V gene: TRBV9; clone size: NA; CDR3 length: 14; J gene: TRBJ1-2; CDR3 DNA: TGTGCCAGCAGCACCGGGACATCTAACTATGGCTACACCTTC; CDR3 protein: CASSTGTSNYGYTF
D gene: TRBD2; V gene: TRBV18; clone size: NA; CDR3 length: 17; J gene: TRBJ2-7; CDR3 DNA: TGTGCCAGCTCACCATCCGGGACTAGCGGGAACTCCTACGAGCAGTACTTC; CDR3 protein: CASSPSGTSGNSYEQYF
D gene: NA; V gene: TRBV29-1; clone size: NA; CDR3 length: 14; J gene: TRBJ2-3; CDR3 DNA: TGCAGCGTTGGCCACGAGTCGTGGGCAGATACGCAGTATTTT; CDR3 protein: CSVGHESWADTQYF
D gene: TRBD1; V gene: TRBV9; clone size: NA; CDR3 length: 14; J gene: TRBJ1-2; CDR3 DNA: TGTGCCAGCAGCACCGGACAGGGCATCTATGGCTACACCTTC; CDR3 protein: CASSTGQGIYGYTF
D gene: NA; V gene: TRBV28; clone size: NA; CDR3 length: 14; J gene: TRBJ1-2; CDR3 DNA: TGTGCCAGCAGTAGACAGGCTTTCAACTATGGCTACACCTTC; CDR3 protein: CASSRQAFNYGYTF
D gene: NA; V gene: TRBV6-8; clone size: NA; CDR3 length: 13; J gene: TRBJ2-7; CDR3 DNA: TGTGCCAGCAGAACGGAGGTTACCTACGAGCAGTACTTC; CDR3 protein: CASRTEVTYEQYF
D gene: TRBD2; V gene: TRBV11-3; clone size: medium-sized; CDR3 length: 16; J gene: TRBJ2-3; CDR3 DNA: TGTGCCAGCAGCTACTTAGCGGGAGCGGCCGCAGATACGCAGTATTTT; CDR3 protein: CASSYLAGAAADTQYF
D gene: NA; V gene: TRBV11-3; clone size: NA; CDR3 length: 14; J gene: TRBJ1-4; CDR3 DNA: TGTGCCAGCAGCTTAGGTGCGGGGAATGAAAAACTGTTTTTT; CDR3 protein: CASSLGAGNEKLFF
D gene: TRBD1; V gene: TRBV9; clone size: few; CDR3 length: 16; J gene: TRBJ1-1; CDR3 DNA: TGTGCCAGCAGTGAAGCGCCGGGACAGGGAAACACTGAAGCTTTCTTT; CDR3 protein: CASSEAPGQGNTEAFF
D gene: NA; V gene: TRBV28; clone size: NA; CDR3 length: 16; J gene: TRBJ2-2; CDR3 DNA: TGTGCCAGCAGGGGCAGCCAGGGAGGAAGCACCGGGGAGCTGTTTTTT; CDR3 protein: CASRGSQGGSTGELFF
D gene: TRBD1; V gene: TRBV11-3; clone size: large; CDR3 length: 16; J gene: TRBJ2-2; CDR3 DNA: TGTGCCAGCAGCTCCACAGGGGCCACGAACACCGGGGAGCTGTTTTTT; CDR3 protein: CASSSTGATNTGELFF
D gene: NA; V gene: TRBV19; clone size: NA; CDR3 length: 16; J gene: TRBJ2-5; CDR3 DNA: TGTGCCAGTAGTGTGGGGACTCTGCATTACCAAGAGACCCAGTACTTC; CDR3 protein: CASSVGTLHYQETQYF
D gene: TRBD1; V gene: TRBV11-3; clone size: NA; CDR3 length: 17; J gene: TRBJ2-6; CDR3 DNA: TGTGCCAGCAGCCCCAGACAGGGTCAAACTGGGGCCAACGTCCTGACTTTC; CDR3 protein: CASSPRQGQTGANVLTF
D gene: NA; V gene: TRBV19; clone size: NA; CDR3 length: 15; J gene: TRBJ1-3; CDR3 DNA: TGTGCCAGTAGTATTATACAGAGCTCTGGAAACACCATATATTTT; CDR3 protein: CASSIIQSSGNTIYF
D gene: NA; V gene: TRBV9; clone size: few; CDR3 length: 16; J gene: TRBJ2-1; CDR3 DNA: TGTGCCAGCAGCGTAGGATGGGACGGAATCTACAATGAGCAGTTCTTC; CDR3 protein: CASSVGWDGIYNEQFF
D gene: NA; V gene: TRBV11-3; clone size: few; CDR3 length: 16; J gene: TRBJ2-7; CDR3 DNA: TGTGCCAGCAGCTTAGTGGCCTCCCGAAGGAGCTACGAGCAGTACTTC; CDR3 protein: CASSLVASRRSYEQYF
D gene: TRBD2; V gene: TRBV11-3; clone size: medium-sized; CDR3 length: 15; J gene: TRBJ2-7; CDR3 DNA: TGTGCCAGCAGCTCCAGCGGGAGTCCCGACAACGAGCAGTACTTC; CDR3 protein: CASSSSGSPDNEQYF
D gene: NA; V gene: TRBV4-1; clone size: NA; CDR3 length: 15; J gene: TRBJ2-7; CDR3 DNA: TGCGCCAGCAGCCAACTGAGGGAACCCTACTACGAGCAGTACTTC; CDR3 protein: CASSQLREPYYEQYF
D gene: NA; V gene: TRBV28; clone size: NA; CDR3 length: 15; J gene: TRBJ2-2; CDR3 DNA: TGTGCCAGCAGTTTGGGCGGGATTCGGACCGGGGAGCTGTTTTTT; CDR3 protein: CASSLGGIRTGELFF
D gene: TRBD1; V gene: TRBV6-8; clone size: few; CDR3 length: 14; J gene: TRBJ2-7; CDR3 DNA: TGTGCCAGCAGTTACACGGGACAGACCTACGAGCAGTACTTC; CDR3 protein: CASSYTGQTYEQYF
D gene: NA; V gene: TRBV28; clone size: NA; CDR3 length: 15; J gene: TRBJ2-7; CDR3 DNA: TGTGCCAGCAGTTTCTGGGGGCGGGAGCCCTACGAGCAGTACTTC; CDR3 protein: CASSFWGREPYEQYF
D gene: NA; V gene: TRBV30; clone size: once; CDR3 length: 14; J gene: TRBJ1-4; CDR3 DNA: TGTGCCTGGAGTCCGAGGTCCGTCGGGGAAAAACTGTTTTTT; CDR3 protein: CAWSPRSVGEKLFF
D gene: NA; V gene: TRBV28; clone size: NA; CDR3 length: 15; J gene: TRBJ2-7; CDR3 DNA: TGTGCCAGCAGTTCCAGATGGCCGAGCTCCTACGAGCAGTACTTC; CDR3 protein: CASSSRWPSSYEQYF
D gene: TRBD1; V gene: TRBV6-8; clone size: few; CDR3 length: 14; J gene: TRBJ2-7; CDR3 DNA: TGTGCCAGTGGGGGCAGGGGGCCAAAATACGAGCAGTACTTC; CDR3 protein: CASGGRGPKYEQYF
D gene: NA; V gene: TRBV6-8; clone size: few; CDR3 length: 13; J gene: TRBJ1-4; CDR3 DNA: TGTGCCAGTTCCGGGGGGGCTGATGAAAAACTGTTTTTT; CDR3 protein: CASSGGADEKLFF
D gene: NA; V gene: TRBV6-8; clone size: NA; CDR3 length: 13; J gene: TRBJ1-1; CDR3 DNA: TGTGCCAGCAGGCGGGGTATAAACACTGAAGCTTTCTTT; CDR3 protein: CASRRGINTEAFF
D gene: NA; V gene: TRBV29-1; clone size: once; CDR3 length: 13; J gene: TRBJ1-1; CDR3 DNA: TGCAGCGTTGCGGTTGGGGTTAACACTGAAGCTTTCTTT; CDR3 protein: CSVAVGVNTEAFF
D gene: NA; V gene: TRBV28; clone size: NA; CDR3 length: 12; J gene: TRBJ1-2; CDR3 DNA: TGTGCCAGCAAAAGAGCTAACTATGGCTACACCTTC; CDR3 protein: CASKRANYGYTF
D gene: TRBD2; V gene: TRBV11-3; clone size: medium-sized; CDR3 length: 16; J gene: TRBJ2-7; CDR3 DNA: TGTGCCAGCAGTGAAGCCCTAGCGGGAGGGTCCTACGAGCAGTACTTC; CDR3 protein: CASSEALAGGSYEQYF
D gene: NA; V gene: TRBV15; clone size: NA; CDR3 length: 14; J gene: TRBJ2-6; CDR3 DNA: TGTGCCACCAGCAGAGGGGGCGAGGGCAACGTCCTGACTTTC; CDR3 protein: CATSRGGEGNVLTF
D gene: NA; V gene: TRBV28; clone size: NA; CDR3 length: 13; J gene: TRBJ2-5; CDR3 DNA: TGTGCCAGCGCCCCCGGAGGGAAAGAGACCCAGTACTTC; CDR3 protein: CASAPGGKETQYF
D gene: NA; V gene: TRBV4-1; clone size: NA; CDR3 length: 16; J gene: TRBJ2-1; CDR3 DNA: TGCGCCAGCAGCCAAGATCGACTTACTGTTGACGGTGAGCAGTTCTTC; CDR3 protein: CASSQDRLTVDGEQFF
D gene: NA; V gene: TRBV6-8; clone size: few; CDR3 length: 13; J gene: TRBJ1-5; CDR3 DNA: TGTGCCAGCAGTTACAATAGCAATCAGCCCCAGCATTTT; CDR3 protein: CASSYNSNQPQHF
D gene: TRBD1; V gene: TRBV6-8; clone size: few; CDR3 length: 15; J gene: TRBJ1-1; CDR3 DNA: TGTGCCAGCAGGGAAGGACAGGGGTGGAACACTGAAGCTTTCTTT; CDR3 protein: CASREGQGWNTEAFF
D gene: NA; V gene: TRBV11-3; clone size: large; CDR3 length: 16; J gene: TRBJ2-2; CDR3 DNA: TGTGCCAGCAGCCAGGGGGACTATCCGAACACCGGGGAGCTGTTTTTT; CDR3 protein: CASSQGDYPNTGELFF
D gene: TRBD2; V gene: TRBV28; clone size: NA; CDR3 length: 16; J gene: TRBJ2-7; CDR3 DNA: TGTGCCAGCAGTTTCACTAGCGGGAGGAGCTCCTACGAGCAGTACTTC; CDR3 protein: CASSFTSGRSSYEQYF
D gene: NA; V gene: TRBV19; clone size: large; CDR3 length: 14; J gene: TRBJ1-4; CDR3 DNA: TGTGCCAGTAGTATAGGAGGAGGGCTTGAAAAACTGTTTTTT; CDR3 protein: CASSIGGGLEKLFF
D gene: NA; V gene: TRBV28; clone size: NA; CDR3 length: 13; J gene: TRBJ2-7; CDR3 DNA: TGTGCCAGCAAGGGGGAGCGGGACTACGAGCAGTACTTC; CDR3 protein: CASKGERDYEQYF
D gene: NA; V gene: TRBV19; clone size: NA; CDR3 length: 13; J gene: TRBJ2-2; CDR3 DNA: TGTGCCAGTACTCCCGACTACACCGGGGAGCTGTTTTTT; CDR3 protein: CASTPDYTGELFF
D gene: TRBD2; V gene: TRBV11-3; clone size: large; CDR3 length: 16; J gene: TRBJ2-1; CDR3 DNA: TGTGCCAGCAGCCCAGGACTAGCGGGGCCTCGGAATGAGCAGTTCTTC; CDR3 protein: CASSPGLAGPRNEQFF
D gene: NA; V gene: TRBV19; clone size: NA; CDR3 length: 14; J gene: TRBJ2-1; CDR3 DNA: TGTGCCAGTAGAAGCCGGGACCAGTACAATGAGCAGTTCTTC; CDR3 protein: CASRSRDQYNEQFF
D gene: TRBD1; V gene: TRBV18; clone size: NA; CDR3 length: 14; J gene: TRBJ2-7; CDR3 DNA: TGTGCCAGCTCACCACCTTGGCAGGGGGACGAGCAGTACTTC; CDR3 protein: CASSPPWQGDEQYF
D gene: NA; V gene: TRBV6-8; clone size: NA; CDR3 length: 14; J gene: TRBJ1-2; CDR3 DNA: TGTGCCAGCAGTTACGGATCCAGGGTCTATGGCTACACCTTC; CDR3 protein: CASSYGSRVYGYTF
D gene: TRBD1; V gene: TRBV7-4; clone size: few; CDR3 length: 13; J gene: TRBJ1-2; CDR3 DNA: TGTGCCAGCAGCCCGACAGGGTTGGAAGGCTACACCTTC; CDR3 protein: CASSPTGLEGYTF
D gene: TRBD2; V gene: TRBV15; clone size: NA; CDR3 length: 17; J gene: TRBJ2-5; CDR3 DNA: TGTGCCACCAGCAGAGATTCGGGCGGGAGCTGGGGGGAGACCCAGTACTTC; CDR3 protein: CATSRDSGGSWGETQYF
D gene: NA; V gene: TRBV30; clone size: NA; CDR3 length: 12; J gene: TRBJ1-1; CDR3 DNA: TGTGCCCCCGGGAGGGAGAGCACTGAAGCTTTCTTT; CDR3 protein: CAPGRESTEAFF